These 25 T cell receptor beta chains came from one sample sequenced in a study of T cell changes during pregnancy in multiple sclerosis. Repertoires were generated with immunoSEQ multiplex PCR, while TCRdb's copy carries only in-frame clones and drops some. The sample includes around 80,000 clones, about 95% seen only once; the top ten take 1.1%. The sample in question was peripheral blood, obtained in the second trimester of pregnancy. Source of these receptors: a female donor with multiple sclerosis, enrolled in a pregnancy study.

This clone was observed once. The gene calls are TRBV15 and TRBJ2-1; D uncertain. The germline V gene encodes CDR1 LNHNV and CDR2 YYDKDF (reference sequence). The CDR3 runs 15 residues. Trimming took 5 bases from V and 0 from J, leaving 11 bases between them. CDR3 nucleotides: TGTGCCACCAGCGGAAGCGAAAGCTCCTACAATGAGCAGTTCTTC. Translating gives CATSGSESSYNEQFF.

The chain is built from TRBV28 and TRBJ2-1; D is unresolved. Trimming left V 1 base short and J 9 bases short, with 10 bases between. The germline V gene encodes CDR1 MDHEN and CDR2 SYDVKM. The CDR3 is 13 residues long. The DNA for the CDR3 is TGTGCCAGCAGTTTATTGCGGATGGGTGAGCAGTTCTTC. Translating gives CASSLLRMGEQFF.

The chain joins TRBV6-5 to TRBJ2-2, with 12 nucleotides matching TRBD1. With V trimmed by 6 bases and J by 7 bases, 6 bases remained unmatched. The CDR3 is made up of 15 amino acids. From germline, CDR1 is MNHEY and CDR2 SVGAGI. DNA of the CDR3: TGTGCCAGCAGGGGGACAGGGGGCAAGGGCGGGGAGCTGTTTTTT. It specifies CASRGTGGKGGELFF.

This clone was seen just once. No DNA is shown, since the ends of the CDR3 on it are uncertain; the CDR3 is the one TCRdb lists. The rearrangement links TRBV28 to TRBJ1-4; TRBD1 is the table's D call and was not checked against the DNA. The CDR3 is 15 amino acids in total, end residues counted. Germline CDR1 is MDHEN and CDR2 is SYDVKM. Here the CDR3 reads CASSTSGQGSEKLFF.

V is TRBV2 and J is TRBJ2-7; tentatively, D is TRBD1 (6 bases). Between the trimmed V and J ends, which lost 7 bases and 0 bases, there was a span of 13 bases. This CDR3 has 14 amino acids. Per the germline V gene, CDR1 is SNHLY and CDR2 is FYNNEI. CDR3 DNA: TGTGCCAGCAAAGAACAGGGCCCCTCCTACGAGCAGTACTTC. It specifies CASKEQGPSYEQYF.

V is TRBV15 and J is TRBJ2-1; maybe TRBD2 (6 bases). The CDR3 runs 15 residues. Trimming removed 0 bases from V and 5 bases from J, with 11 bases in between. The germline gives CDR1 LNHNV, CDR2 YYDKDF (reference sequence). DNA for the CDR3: TGTGCCACCAGCAGAGATTTCGGGGAGGACAATGAGCAGTTCTTC. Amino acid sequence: CATSRDFGEDNEQFF.

The CDR3 sequence: CASSFRTGAGYGYTF. CDR3 nucleotide sequence: TGTGCCAGCAGCTTCAGGACAGGGGCTGGCTATGGCTACACCTTC. The chain carries TRBV7-8 and TRBJ1-2; 9 bases map to TRBD1. Trimming cost V 3 bases and J 4 bases; bases outside gene matches: 6. Germline CDR1 is SGHVS and CDR2 is FQNEAQ. This CDR3 has 15 amino acids.

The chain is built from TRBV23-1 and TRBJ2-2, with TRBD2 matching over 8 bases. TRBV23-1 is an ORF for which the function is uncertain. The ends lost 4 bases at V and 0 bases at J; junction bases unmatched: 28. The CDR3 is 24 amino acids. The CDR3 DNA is TGCGCCAGCAGTCCTTTTGGGACTAGAACACCCCCCCACCCCCGACTCACGAACACCGGGGAGCTGTTTTTT. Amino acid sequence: CASSPFGTRTPPHPRLTNTGELFF.

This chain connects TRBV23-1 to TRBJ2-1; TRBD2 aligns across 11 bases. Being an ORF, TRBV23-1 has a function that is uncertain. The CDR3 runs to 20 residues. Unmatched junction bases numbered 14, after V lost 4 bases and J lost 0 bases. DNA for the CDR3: TGCGCCAGCAGTCCATCGGGACTAGCGGAACGACCCCGCTCCTACAATGAGCAGTTCTTC. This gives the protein CASSPSGLAERPRSYNEQFF.

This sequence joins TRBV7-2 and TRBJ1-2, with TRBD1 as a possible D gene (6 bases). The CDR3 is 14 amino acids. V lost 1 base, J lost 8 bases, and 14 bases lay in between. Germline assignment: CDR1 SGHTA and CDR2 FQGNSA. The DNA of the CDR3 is TGTGCCAGCAGCTTAGTGGGGGGGGCGTGGGGCTACACCTTC. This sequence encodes CASSLVGGAWGYTF. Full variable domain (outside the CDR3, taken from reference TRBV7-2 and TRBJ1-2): GAGVSQSPSNKVTEKGKDVELRCDPISGHTALYWYRQSLGQGLEFLIYFQGNSAPDKSGLPSDRFSAERTGGSVSTLTIQRTQQEDSAVYLCASSLVGGAWGYTFGSGTRLTVV.

The CDR3 DNA sequence: TGTGCCAGCAGTCCGGACAGGGGAATGAACACTGAAGCTTTCTTT. Translated: CASSPDRGMNTEAFF. The rearrangement joins TRBV6-5 to TRBJ1-1; 9 bases are shared with TRBD1. CDR1 MNHEY and CDR2 SVGAGI come from the germline V gene. The J segment lost 0 bases and the V segment lost 5 bases, leaving 4 bases of the junction unmatched. This CDR3 is built from 15 residues.

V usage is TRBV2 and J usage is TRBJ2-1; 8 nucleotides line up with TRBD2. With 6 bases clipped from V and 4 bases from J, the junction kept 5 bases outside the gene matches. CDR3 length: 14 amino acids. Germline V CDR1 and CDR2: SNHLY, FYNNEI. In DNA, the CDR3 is TGTGCCAGCAGGGCGCCGGGGGGGTACAATGAGCAGTTCTTC. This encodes CASRAPGGYNEQFF.

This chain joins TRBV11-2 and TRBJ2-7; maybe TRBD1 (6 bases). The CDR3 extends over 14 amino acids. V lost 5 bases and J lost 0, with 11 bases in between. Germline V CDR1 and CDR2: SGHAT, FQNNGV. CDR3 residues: CASSGWDTSYEQYF. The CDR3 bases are TGTGCCAGCAGCGGGTGGGACACCTCCTACGAGCAGTACTTC.

This chain's CDR3 is CASSYTGGNTIYF. The CDR3 nucleotides are TGTGCCAGCAGTTATACAGGAGGAAACACCATATATTTT. The chain links TRBV6-5 to TRBJ1-3, with TRBD1 as a possible D gene (5 bases). The CDR3 consists of 13 residues. The germline gives CDR1 MNHEY, CDR2 SVGAGI. V was cut by 3 bases and J by 4 bases, with 7 bases left in between.

The CDR3 nucleotides read TGCGCCAGCAGATACACAGAAAACAATGAGCAGTTCTTC. Translating it yields CASRYTENNEQFF. This chain uses TRBV5-1 with TRBJ2-1; unclear D gene. Germline V gene sequence: CDR1 SGHRS, CDR2 YFSETQ. CDR3 size: 13 residues. Trimming left V 5 bases short and J 5 bases short, with 11 bases between. The full variable domain, with the rest looked up from reference TRBV5-1 and TRBJ2-1, is KAGVTQTPRYLIKTRGQQVTLSCSPISGHRSVSWYQQTPGQGLQFLFEYFSETQRNKGNFPGRFSGRQFSNSRSEMNVSTLELGDSALYLCASRYTENNEQFFGPGTRLTVL.

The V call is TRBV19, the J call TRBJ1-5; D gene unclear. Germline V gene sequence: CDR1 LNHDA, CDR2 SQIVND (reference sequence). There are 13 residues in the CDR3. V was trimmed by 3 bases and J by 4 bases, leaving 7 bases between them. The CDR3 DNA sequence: TGTGCCAGTAGTATTGGAGGGAATCAGCCCCAGCATTTT. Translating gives CASSIGGNQPQHF.

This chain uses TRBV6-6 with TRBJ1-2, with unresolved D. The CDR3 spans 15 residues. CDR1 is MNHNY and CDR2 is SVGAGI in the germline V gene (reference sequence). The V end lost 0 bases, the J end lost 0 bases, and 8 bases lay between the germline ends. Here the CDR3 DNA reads TGTGCCAGCAGTTACTCGGCCAGGCCTAACTATGGCTACACCTTC. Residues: CASSYSARPNYGYTF.

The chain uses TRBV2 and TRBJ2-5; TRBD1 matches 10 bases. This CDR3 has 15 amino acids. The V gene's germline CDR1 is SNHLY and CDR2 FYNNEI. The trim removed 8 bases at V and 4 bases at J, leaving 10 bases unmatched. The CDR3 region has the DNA TGTGCCAGCCCCCGGGACAGGGGCCGGAGAGAGACCCAGTACTTC. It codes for CASPRDRGRRETQYF.

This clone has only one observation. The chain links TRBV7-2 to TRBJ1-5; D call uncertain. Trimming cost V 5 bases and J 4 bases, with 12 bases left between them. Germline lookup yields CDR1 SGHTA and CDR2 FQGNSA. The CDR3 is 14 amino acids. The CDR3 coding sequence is TGTGCCAGCAGCCCCAGTGGCGGAAATCAGCCCCAGCATTTT. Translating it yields CASSPSGGNQPQHF.

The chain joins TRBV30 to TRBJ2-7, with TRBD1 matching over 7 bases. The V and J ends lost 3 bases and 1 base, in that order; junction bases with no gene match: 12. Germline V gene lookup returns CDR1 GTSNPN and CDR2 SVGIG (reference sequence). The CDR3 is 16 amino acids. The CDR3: CAWRKVGQAVSYEQYF. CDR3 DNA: TGTGCCTGGAGGAAGGTCGGACAGGCGGTTTCCTACGAGCAGTACTTC. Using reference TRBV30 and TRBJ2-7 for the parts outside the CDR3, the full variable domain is SQTIHQWPATLVQPVGSPLSLECTVEGTSNPNLYWYRQAAGRGLQLLFYSVGIGQISSEVPQNLSASRPQDRQFILSSKKLLLSDSGFYLCAWRKVGQAVSYEQYFGPGTRLTVT.

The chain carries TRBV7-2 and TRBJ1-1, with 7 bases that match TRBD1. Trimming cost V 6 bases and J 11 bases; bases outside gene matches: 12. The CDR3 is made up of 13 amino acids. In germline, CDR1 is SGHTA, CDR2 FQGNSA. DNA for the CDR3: TGTGCCAGCAGGCGTACAGGGGCAGGAGTGGCTTTCTTT. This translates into CASRRTGAGVAFF.

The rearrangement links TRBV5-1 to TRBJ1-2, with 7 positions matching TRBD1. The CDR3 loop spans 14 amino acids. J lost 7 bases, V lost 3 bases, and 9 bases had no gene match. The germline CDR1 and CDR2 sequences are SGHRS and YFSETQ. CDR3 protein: CASSWTGSSGGYTF. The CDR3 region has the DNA TGCGCCAGCAGCTGGACAGGAAGCTCGGGTGGCTACACCTTC. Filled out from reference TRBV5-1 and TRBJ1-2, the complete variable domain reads KAGVTQTPRYLIKTRGQQVTLSCSPISGHRSVSWYQQTPGQGLQFLFEYFSETQRNKGNFPGRFSGRQFSNSRSEMNVSTLELGDSALYLCASSWTGSSGGYTFGSGTRLTVV.

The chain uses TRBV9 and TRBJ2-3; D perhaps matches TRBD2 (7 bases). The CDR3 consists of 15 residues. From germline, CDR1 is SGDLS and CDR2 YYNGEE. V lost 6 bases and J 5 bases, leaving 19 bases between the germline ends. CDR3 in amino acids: CASNPLGGLLDTQYF. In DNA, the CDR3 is TGTGCCAGCAACCCCCTCGGGGGGCTTTTAGATACGCAGTATTTT.

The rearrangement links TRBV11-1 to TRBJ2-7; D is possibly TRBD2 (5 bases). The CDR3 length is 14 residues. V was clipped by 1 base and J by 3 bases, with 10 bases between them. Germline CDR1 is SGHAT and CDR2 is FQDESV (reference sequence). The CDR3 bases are TGTGCCAGCAGCTTAGGGCGGACTCTCTACGAGCAGTACTTC. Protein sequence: CASSLGRTLYEQYF.

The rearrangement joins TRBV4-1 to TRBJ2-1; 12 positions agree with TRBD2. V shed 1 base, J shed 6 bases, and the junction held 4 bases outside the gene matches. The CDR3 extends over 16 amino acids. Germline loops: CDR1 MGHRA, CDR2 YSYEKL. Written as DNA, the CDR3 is TGCGCCAGCAGCCAAGTACGACTAGCGGGAGTCAATGAGCAGTTCTTC. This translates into CASSQVRLAGVNEQFF.